These 25 T cell receptor beta chains came from one sample sequenced in a study of metastatic and nonmetastatic thyroid tumors. Every patient was untreated before thyroid surgery. TCRdb recomputed clones from the PCR reads via MiXCR. The profile shows about 92,000 clones, 15% of them singletons. Sequenced input: blood. The source is a female donor with papillary thyroid cancer or a benign thyroid nodule (not recorded which). Some clones in this sample may be carry-over from other donors' samples.

This clone came up many times. V and J are TRBV9 and TRBJ2-1, with D perhaps assigned TRBD1 or TRBD2 (6 bases each). V lost 0 bases to trimming and J lost 10 bases, with 11 bases between them. The CDR3 is 13 amino acids. Germline V gene sequence: CDR1 SGDLS, CDR2 YYNGEE. The chain's CDR3 is CASSVVGGREQFF. The DNA of the CDR3 is TGTGCCAGCAGCGTAGTGGGGGGCAGGGAGCAGTTCTTC.

Of note for this clone: A read error may account for a junction end that differs from germline. The V and J genes are TRBV30 and TRBJ2-5; D possibly uses TRBD1 or TRBD2 (6 bases each). Germline loops: CDR1 GTSNPN, CDR2 SVGIG (reference sequence). The CDR3 covers 14 residues. The CDR3 here is CACSGGGSQDTQYF. The DNA for the CDR3 is TGTGCCTGTAGTGGAGGGGGAAGCCAAGATACCCAGTACTTC.

This clone was observed a handful of times. This may be a read error, as it is one base from a much larger clone. The chain couples TRBV5-4 to TRBJ2-2, with D tentatively TRBD1 (5 bases). V lost 2 bases, J lost 7 bases, and 6 bases lay in between. The germline V gene encodes CDR1 SGHNT and CDR2 YYREEE (reference sequence). The CDR3 totals 12 residues. The CDR3 DNA reads as TGTGCCAGCAGCTTTGACAGCGGGGAGCTGTTTTTT. Translating it yields CASSFDSGELFF.

V and J are TRBV20-1 and TRBJ1-1; TRBD1 might be the D (5 bases). Germline CDR1 and CDR2: DFQATT and SNEGSKA (reference sequence). The CDR3 length is 14 residues. V lost 0 bases and J 4 bases, leaving 12 bases between the germline ends. CDR3 nucleotides: TGCAGTGCTAGAGAGGGGACTGTCCGCACTGAAGCTTTCTTT. It codes for CSAREGTVRTEAFF.

The sample holds one count of this clone. With a much larger clone just one base away, this may be a read error. This sequence joins TRBV20-1 and TRBJ2-5, with D perhaps TRBD2 (6 bases). CDR1 and CDR2 from the germline V gene are DFQATT and SNEGSKA (reference sequence). The CDR3 extends over 14 amino acids. CDR3 loop: CSARRDSERGTKYF. CDR3 coding DNA: TGCAGTGCTAGGAGGGACTCCGAACGGGGGACCAAGTACTTC.

This clone was counted many times. The J gene is TRBJ2-7, the V gene TRBV14; possible D gene TRBD2, 6 bases. Germline CDR1 and CDR2: SGHDN and FVKESK. The V end was cut by 4 bases, the J end by 0 bases, with 10 bases between. The CDR3 length is 14 residues. In nucleotides, the CDR3 is TGTGCCAGCAGCCGGGACGGGAGCTCCTACGAGCAGTACTTC. Protein sequence: CASSRDGSSYEQYF. Full variable domain (outside the CDR3, taken from reference TRBV14 and TRBJ2-7): EAGVTQFPSHSVIEKGQTVTLRCDPISGHDNLYWYRRVMGKEIKFLLHFVKESKQDESGMPNNRFLAERTGGTYSTLKVQPAELEDSGVYFCASSRDGSSYEQYFGPGTRLTVT.

This clone was observed many times. The rearrangement joins TRBV20-1 to TRBJ2-2, with a possible D match to TRBD2 (6 bases). The length of the CDR3 is 15 residues. CDR1 and CDR2 (germline): DFQATT, SNEGSKA (reference sequence). The V and J ends lost 2 bases and 1 base respectively, with 11 bases between them. As DNA, the CDR3 is TGCAGTGCTAGACCTTTGGGACTGAACACCGGGGAGCTGTTTTTT. Its protein is CSARPLGLNTGELFF.

Ten or more counts support this clone. This may stem from a read error, because a much larger clone lies one nucleotide away. The CDR3 reads CASSSPDRVGYEQYF. CDR3 in DNA: TGTGCCAGCAGTTCCCCGGACAGGGTGGGCTACGAGCAGTACTTC. The J gene is TRBJ2-7, the V gene TRBV6-2 or TRBV6-3, with 8 bases lining up with TRBD1. The CDR3 spans 15 residues. J lost 3 bases, V lost 4 bases, and 8 bases had no gene match. CDR1 MNHEY and CDR2 SVGEGT come from the germline V gene.

This clone has more than one count but fewer than ten. The V and J genes are TRBV20-1 and TRBJ2-7; the D gene is possibly TRBD2 (6 bases). The CDR3 is 13 residues long. V was cut by 0 bases and J by 8 bases, with 14 bases left in between. The germline V gene encodes CDR1 DFQATT and CDR2 SNEGSKA (reference sequence). Written as DNA, the CDR3 is TGCAGTGCTAGAGATCCAATTCGGGGGAAGCAGTACTTC. Residues: CSARDPIRGKQYF.

On this clone itself: With a much larger clone just one base away, this may be a read error. At the DNA level, this CDR3 is encoded by other sequences in the same sample as well. The chain is built from TRBV5-1 and TRBJ2-3; D is ambiguous. The CDR3 extends over 11 amino acids. CDR1 and CDR2 from the germline V gene are SGHRS and YFSETQ. CDR3 sequence reads: CASSWLDTQYF. The CDR3 DNA is TGCGCCAGCTCGTGGTTGGATACTCAGTATTTT.

CDR3 bases: TGCGCCAGCAGCTGGGACGGGAATTACGAGCAGTACTTC. Amino acid sequence: CASSWDGNYEQYF. V and J are TRBV5-1 and TRBJ2-7; D tentatively reads TRBD1 or TRBD2 (5 bases each). V was cut by 3 bases and J by 4 bases, with 11 bases left in between. The CDR3 sequence is 13 residues long. Germline-derived CDR1 and CDR2 are SGHRS and YFSETQ.

This clone was recorded at least ten times. The rearrangement uses TRBV19 and TRBJ2-5, with 10 positions matching TRBD2. The CDR3 has 15 residues. Germline assignment: CDR1 LNHDA and CDR2 SQIVND (reference sequence). V was pared by 3 bases and J by 5 bases, with 6 bases of the junction left unmatched. CDR3 residues: CASSMYSGGQETQYF. In DNA form, the CDR3 reads TGTGCCAGTAGTATGTATAGCGGGGGGCAGGAGACCCAGTACTTC.

Ten or more counts support this clone. The J gene is TRBJ2-7, the V gene TRBV27; TRBD2 matches at 9 bases. From germline, CDR1 is MNHEY and CDR2 SMNVEV (reference sequence). With V trimmed by 2 bases and J by 0 bases, 14 bases remained unmatched. This CDR3 has 19 residues. The CDR3 protein is CASSLRGASGATNSYEQYF. The CDR3 DNA sequence: TGTGCCAGCAGTTTAAGGGGGGCTAGCGGGGCCACGAACTCCTACGAGCAGTACTTC.

This clone was seen only a few times. J is TRBJ2-2 and V is TRBV10-3; tentatively, D is TRBD2 (5 bases). The CDR3 totals 17 residues. Per the germline V gene, CDR1 is ENHRY and CDR2 is SYGVKD. The ends were cut back, 2 bases at V and 3 bases at J, with 16 bases in the middle. The CDR3 sequence: CAISEPGSEKHTGELFF. The CDR3, as DNA: TGTGCCATCAGTGAGCCGGGGTCCGAGAAACACACCGGGGAGCTGTTTTTT.

This clone was detected many times. V is TRBV6-1 and J is TRBJ2-1; TRBD2 matches at 11 bases. This CDR3 has 12 residues. Trimming removed 10 bases from V and 7 bases from J; junction bases left unmatched: 3. Germline V gives CDR1 MNHNS, CDR2 SASEGT. CDR3 DNA sequence: TGTGCCACGAGGACTAGCGGGAATGAGCAGTTCTTC. This encodes CATRTSGNEQFF.

This clone occurred many times. The J gene is TRBJ2-7, the V gene TRBV28; 10 positions agree with TRBD1. This CDR3 spans 15 amino acids. CDR1 MDHEN and CDR2 SYDVKM come from the germline V gene. The J segment lost 2 bases and the V segment lost 7 bases, leaving 8 bases of the junction unmatched. CDR3 nucleotide sequence: TGTGCCAGCAAATCCGGGACAGGGGAAACCTACGAGCAGTACTTC. Translating gives CASKSGTGETYEQYF.

In this sample, this clone turned up a few times. A read error is possible here, since a much larger clone lies one base away. This sample includes further DNA sequences coding for the same CDR3. The chain has TRBV4-1 and TRBJ2-7, with no clear D. The CDR3 loop spans 11 amino acids. Germline V gene data show CDR1 as MGHRA and CDR2 as YSYEKL. The germline V and J ends were trimmed by 4 bases and 4 bases, with 5 bases remaining between them. The CDR3 region is CASSRAYEQYF. DNA of the CDR3: TGCGCCAGCAGCCGAGCATACGAGCAGTACTTC.

This clone has only a few counts. This may be a read error, as it is one base from a much larger clone. This chain links TRBV6-2 or TRBV6-3 with TRBJ2-3; tentatively, D is TRBD1 (5 bases). The CDR3 totals 18 residues. From germline, CDR1 is MNHEY and CDR2 SVGEGT. Trimming took 2 bases from V and 3 from J, leaving 21 bases between them. CDR3 loop: CASSYANLVTAQTDTQYF. The CDR3 region has the DNA TGTGCCAGCAGTTACGCCAACCTCGTGACAGCGCAAACAGATACGCAGTATTTT.

This clone came up many times. The gene calls are TRBV5-6 and TRBJ2-7; 7 bases agree with TRBD1. CDR1 SGHDT and CDR2 YYEEEE come from the germline V gene. The CDR3 extends over 14 amino acids. V shed 4 bases and J 3 bases; nucleotides not matched to a gene: 7. The DNA of the CDR3 is TGTGCCAGCAGCCTGACAGGGATAGGCTACGAGCAGTACTTC. Amino acids: CASSLTGIGYEQYF.

For this clone: The junction does not match germline at one end; this may be a read error. The rearrangement links TRBV12-3 or TRBV12-4 to TRBJ1-1; TRBD1 agrees at 9 bases. This CDR3 is 14 amino acids long. In nucleotides, the CDR3 is TGTGCCAGCAGTCCCTGGACAGGGGCCACTGAACCTTTCTTT. It yields the protein CASSPWTGATEPFF.

This clone was seen repeatedly, ten times or more. V gene TRBV6-1 combines with J gene TRBJ1-5, with D unclear. V was clipped by 2 bases and J by 0 bases, with 8 bases between them. Germline CDR1 MNHNS, CDR2 SASEGT. The length of the CDR3 is 15 residues. The CDR3 loop reads CASSESDRSNQPQHF. CDR3 nucleotide sequence: TGTGCCAGCAGTGAATCAGACCGTAGCAATCAGCCCCAGCATTTT.

As to this clone: A much larger clonotype is one base distant, so this may be a read error. The chain uses TRBV5-1 and TRBJ2-5, with 7 bases identical to TRBD2. The length of the CDR3 is 11 residues. Trimming cost V 4 bases and J 8 bases; bases outside gene matches: 2. CDR1 and CDR2 from the germline V gene are SGHRS and YFSETQ. The CDR3 here is CASSGGDTQYF. CDR3 DNA sequence: TGCGCCAGCAGCGGGGGGGATACCCAGTACTTC.

The table lists this clone with many counts. This chain links TRBV7-2 with TRBJ2-5; 11 positions match TRBD2. The CDR3 has 16 amino acids. V lost 5 bases, J lost 2 bases, and 7 bases stayed unmatched. Per germline, CDR1 SGHTA and CDR2 FQGNSA. The CDR3 DNA sequence: TGTGCCAGCAGCCTACGACTAGCGGGAATACAAGAGACCCAGTACTTC. This translates into CASSLRLAGIQETQYF.

This clone was seen ten or more times. The CDR3 DNA sequence: TGTGCCAGCAGCCAAGGTCAGGGTGTGGGACAGCCCCAGCATTTT. This encodes CASSQGQGVGQPQHF. V gene TRBV3-1 combines with J gene TRBJ1-5; D possibly corresponds to TRBD1 (5 bases). Germline CDR1 is LGHDT and CDR2 is YNNKEL (reference sequence). V was shortened by 1 base and J by 7 bases, with 14 bases between the two germline ends. The CDR3 spans 15 residues.

The sample holds many counts of this clone. A read error may produce the germline difference seen at one junction end. The rearrangement uses TRBV29-1 and TRBJ2-1, with 9 bases identical to TRBD1. Germline loops: CDR1 SQVTM, CDR2 ANQGSEA. The CDR3 is 14 residues long. In DNA, the CDR3 is TGCAGCGTCGAAGGGACAGGGATCCACAATGAGCAGTTCTTC. Translated, it gives CSVEGTGIHNEQFF.